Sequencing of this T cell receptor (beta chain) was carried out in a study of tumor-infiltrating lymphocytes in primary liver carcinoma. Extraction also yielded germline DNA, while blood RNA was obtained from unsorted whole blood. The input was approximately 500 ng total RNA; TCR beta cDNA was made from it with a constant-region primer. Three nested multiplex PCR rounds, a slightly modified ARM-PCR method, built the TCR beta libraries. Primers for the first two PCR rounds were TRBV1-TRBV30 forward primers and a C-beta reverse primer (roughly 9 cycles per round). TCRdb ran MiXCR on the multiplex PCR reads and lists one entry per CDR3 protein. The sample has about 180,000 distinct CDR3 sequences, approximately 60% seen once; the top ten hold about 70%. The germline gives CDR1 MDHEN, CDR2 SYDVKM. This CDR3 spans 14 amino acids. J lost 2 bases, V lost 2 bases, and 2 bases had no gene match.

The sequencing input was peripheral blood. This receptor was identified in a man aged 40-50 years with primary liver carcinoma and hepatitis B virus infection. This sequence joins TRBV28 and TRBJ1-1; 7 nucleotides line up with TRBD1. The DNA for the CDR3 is TGTGCCAGCAGTTTACAGGGGGAAAACACTGAAGCTTTCTTT. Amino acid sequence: CASSLQGENTEAFF.